This is a list of T cell receptor beta chains from one sample in a study of beta chain features in type 1 diabetes. The repertoire was sequenced with immunoSEQ multiplex PCR; TCRdb's copy has only in-frame clones and lacks some. Of 220,000 or so clones in the sample, 68% were seen once. The specimen was naive CD4+ T cells from blood. The receptor set was obtained from a young man in good health. The CDR3 runs from the conserved cysteine through the conserved F or W. The order of the fields is clone size, D gene, J gene, V gene, CDR3 DNA, CDR3 protein. The D gene is left open where the match is weak. Some rows have no size entry. The others give once, few or many, or a class for an expanded clone.

NA,NA,TRBJ2-1,TRBV6-5,TGTGCCAGCAGTCGCGGGATTAAAGACTACAATGAGCAGTTCTTC,CASSRGIKDYNEQFF
NA,NA,TRBJ2-1,TRBV28,TGTGCCAGCACCCCAGGGACAGAGCAGTTCTTC,CASTPGTEQFF
NA,NA,TRBJ2-5,TRBV28,TGTGCCAGCGGAAAAGAGACCCAGTACTTC,CASGKETQYF
NA,NA,TRBJ1-2,TRBV29-1,TGCAGCGTTGGGAGGCCTGGGGGTAACTATGGCTACACCTTC,CSVGRPGGNYGYTF
NA,NA,TRBJ2-5,TRBV15,TGTGCCACCAGCGGATTCGAGACCCAGTACTTC,CATSGFETQYF
NA,NA,TRBJ1-3,TRBV7-9,TGTGCCAGTACTCGTACTGAAGGAAACACCATATATTTT,CASTRTEGNTIYF
few,NA,TRBJ2-1,TRBV7-6,TGTGCCAGCAGCCCCCGATCCCGCGAGGGGCAGCTGTATGAGCAGTTCTTC,CASSPRSREGQLYEQFF
NA,NA,TRBJ2-1,TRBV7-2,TGTGCCAGCAGCCTTGGTGTCCCTGAGCAGTTCTTC,CASSLGVPEQFF
NA,TRBD1,TRBJ1-1,TRBV30,TGTGCCTGGAGTCTGGGACAGAGGAACACTGAAGCTTTCTTT,CAWSLGQRNTEAFF
NA,NA,TRBJ2-7,TRBV7-2,TGTGCCAGCAGCTTAATCGGGACGGGCCCCTACGAGCAGTACTTC,CASSLIGTGPYEQYF
NA,TRBD2,TRBJ2-5,TRBV15,TGTGCCACCAGCAGAGGTAGCGGGGGGCAAGAGACCCAGTACTTC,CATSRGSGGQETQYF